This entry lists 6 T cell receptor beta chains sequenced from one sample in a study of T cell repertoires in cytomegalovirus infection (dated by TCRdb to between 2018 and 2021). This sample was sequenced with an Illumina HiSeq 1500. Starting from the raw public reads, TCRdb applied fastp trimming at Q25, assembled clones with MiXCR and retained in-frame beta chains. Each entry merges the rows of one CDR3 protein and shows their most common DNA and genes. This sample holds over 250,000 distinct CDR3 sequences; roughly 23% were observed only once. The leading ten clones occupy roughly 13% of the sample. Material: PBMCs. The receptors were sampled from a human donor in good health (CMV status not recorded). Some clones in this sample may be carry-over from other donors' samples.

This clonotype came up a few times. This chain joins TRBV12-3 or TRBV12-4 and TRBJ2-1, with D perhaps TRBD1 (7 bases). Trimming cost V 5 bases and J 6 bases, with 20 bases left between them. The CDR3 contains 16 residues. The CDR3 loop reads CASSTQGGRKRNEQFF. CDR3 sequence (DNA): TGTGCCAGCAGTACCCAGGGGGGCAGGAAACGCAATGAGCAGTTCTTC.

This clonotype was observed at least ten times. The rearrangement links TRBV7-8 to TRBJ2-1; D may be TRBD2 (6 bases). This CDR3 comprises 16 residues. Germline V gives CDR1 SGHVS, CDR2 FQNEAQ. Trimming pared 1 base from V and 8 bases from J, leaving 18 bases between. The CDR3 sequence: CASSLGGPGLQHEQFF. For the CDR3, the DNA is TGTGCCAGCAGCTTAGGGGGACCGGGACTTCAGCATGAGCAGTTCTTC.

This clonotype has a count of ten or more. This chain links TRBV18 with TRBJ2-7; the D is unclear. This CDR3 contains 13 residues. Trimming removed 3 bases from V and 1 base from J, with 7 bases in between. Germline-derived CDR1 and CDR2 are KGHSH and LQKENI. As DNA, the CDR3 is TGTGCCAGCTCACCGCAACAGTCCTACGAGCAGTACGTC. Translation: CASSPQQSYEQYV.

The chain is built from TRBV7-9 and TRBJ2-3; 7 bases are shared with TRBD2. Per the germline V gene, CDR1 is SEHNR and CDR2 is FQNEAQ (reference sequence). The CDR3 runs 15 residues. V lost 3 bases and J lost 2; bases outside the gene matches: 5. The CDR3 region is CASSFRAGDTDTQYF. The CDR3 region has the DNA TGTGCCAGCAGCTTCAGGGCGGGGGACACAGATACGCAGTATTTT.

This chain uses TRBV6-5 with TRBJ2-2, with D maybe TRBD1 (6 bases). CDR1 and CDR2 from the germline V gene are MNHEY and SVGAGI. Trimming removed 5 bases at V and 5 bases at J, with 12 bases between. The CDR3 contains 14 residues. The CDR3 is CASSTGQYTGELFF. CDR3 sequence (DNA): TGTGCCAGCAGTACCGGACAGTATACCGGGGAGCTGTTTTTT.

This clonotype has a count of ten or more. V and J are TRBV7-2 and TRBJ2-1; either TRBD1 or TRBD2 may fit D (5 bases each). The CDR3 spans 15 residues. Deletions cut 2 bases from V and 9 bases from J, with 17 bases between. Germline V gene data show CDR1 as SGHTA and CDR2 as FQGNSA. The CDR3, as DNA: TGTGCCAGCAGCTTATACGGGGCTGGGATTAGTGAGCAGTTCTTC. Its protein is CASSLYGAGISEQFF.